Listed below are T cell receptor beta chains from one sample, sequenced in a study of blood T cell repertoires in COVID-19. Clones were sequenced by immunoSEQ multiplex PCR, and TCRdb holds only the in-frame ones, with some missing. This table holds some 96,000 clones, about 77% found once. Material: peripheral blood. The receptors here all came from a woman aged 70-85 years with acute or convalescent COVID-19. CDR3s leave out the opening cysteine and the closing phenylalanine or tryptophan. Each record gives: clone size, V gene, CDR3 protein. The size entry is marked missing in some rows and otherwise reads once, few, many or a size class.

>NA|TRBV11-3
ASSLGGTASTDTQY
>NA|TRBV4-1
ASSQDRYGMGYQETQY
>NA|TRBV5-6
ASSFGQGNYNEQF
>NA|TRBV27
ASSFDSNYGYT
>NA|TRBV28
ATLAGNTDTQY
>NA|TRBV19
ASAAGRTQETQY
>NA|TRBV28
ASGRGTAIQETQY
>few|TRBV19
ASIGRPFTNTEAF
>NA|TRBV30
AWSGGLGGLTQY
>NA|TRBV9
ASSVAGFSEKLF
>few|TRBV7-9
ASSLDTAYPH
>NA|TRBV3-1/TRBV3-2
ASRGQESPLH
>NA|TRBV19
ASSDYRDPGGYGYT
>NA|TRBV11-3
ASSVDRNTEAF
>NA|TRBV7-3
ASSLEGAVNSPLH
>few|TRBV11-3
ASSPTGTGNEQF
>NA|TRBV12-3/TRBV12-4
ASTVSGDWTAF
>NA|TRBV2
ASSESERGSSYNEQF
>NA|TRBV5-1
ASSVGQTGELF
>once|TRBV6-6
ASRKDMNNYGYT
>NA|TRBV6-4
ASSDLAGGWRNEQF
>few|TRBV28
ASDLGAIRNQPQH
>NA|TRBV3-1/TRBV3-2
ASSHASGGIYEQY
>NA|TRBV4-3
ASSQDSGTQGAF
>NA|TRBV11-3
ASSAGTGGSGSYNEQF
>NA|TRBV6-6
ASQFGGGNQPQH
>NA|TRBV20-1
SASQGQFNTEAF
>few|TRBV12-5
ASGSHRGTDTQY
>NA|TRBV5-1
ASSPRGTSGAPDTQY
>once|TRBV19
ATRGERREKLF
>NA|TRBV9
ASSVAYRFGQSTDTQY
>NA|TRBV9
ASSVDSVNTEAF
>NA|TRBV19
ATRDSTSTDTQY
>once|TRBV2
ASREVVPGTEAF
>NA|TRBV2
ASSLNSKNIQY
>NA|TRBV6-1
ASSEVRGQY
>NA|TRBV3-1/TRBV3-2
ASSQAKGRRDEETQY
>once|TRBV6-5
ASSFLDRAGTEAF
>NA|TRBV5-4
ASSPGVDKLTGELF
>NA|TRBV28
ASKRAEYTDTQY
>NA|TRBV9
ASSVTGIDTQY
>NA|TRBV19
ASSIGENTEAF
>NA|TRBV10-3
AIAGGQGTGELF
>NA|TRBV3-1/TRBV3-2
ASSQHGQGHYGYT
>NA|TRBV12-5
ASGLVIGRGEKAF
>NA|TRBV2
ASSVILGGDQPQH
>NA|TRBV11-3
ASSLQGSQPQH